The present entry profiles one TCR beta chain with its context. Antigen: not known. This sample was taken from a study of blood T cells in healthy people across ages. Primed by a sample-barcoded 5' primer and a J-beta primer mix, a second PCR proceeded for 7 to 11 cycles. TCRdb reprocessed the 5' RACE reads via MiXCR and lists one record per CDR3 protein. The repertoire has about 1.6 million distinct CDR3 sequences, around 35% of them found once; the top ten carry 10% to 12%. The CDR3 runs 16 residues. The V segment lost 4 bases and the J segment 7 bases; nucleotides outside the gene matches: 11. Germline V CDR1 and CDR2: KGHDR, SFDVKD. Study conclusions and caveats: Age showed a roughly linear inverse relationship with TCR beta diversity per million T cells.

The gene calls are TRBV24-1 and TRBJ2-1; 8 bases agree with TRBD1. This receptor was taken from a woman younger than 45 in good health. Input material: blood. The CDR3 DNA reads TGTGCCACCAGTGACCCCGGACAGGGATTTGGGAATGAGCAGTTCTTC. This gives the protein CATSDPGQGFGNEQFF.